The source of this T cell receptor (beta chain) is a study of T-cell reconstitution after alpha-beta-depleted transplantation in children. The sample holds many counts of this clonotype. The CDR3 contains 15 residues. The V and J ends lost 5 bases and 7 bases respectively, with 18 bases between them. CDR1 and CDR2 from the germline V gene are SGHTA and FQGNSA. The library targeted TCRbeta and was prepared with unique molecular identifiers. TCRdb processed the PCR reads anew with MiXCR; each CDR3 protein has one entry. The sample has 190,000 or so distinct CDR3 sequences; 6.5% to 7.5% are singletons. The receptor's source is a human donor who donated a stem cell graft to a child with Wiskott-Aldrich syndrome. This specimen was PBMCs from the stem cell graft donor, taken from the stem cell graft. The chain couples TRBV7-2 to TRBJ1-5; maybe TRBD1 (5 bases). The CDR3 reads CASSPRVGVAQPQHF. CDR3 bases: TGTGCCAGCAGCCCCCGGGTAGGGGTCGCCCAGCCCCAGCATTTT.